The 23 T cell receptor beta chains presented below share a single source sample, sequenced in a study of shared clonotypes between healthy human individuals. Profiled with immunoSEQ multiplex PCR; TCRdb holds only in-frame clones, not every one. Seen here are over a million clones, 95% to 99% observed once, and the top ten hold roughly 0.4%. The sample taken for sequencing was naive CD4+ T cells sorted from blood. Subset in this sample: CD45RA+ positively selected. Receptor source: a man aged 25-45 years in good health.

The chain combines TRBV27 with TRBJ2-1, with 7 positions matching TRBD2. Germline loops: CDR1 MNHEY, CDR2 SMNVEV (reference sequence). The CDR3 is made up of 14 amino acids. J lost 5 bases, V lost 10 bases, and 11 bases had no gene match. CDR3 sequence (DNA): TGTGCCACCCCTTTTGCGGGAGCCCACAATGAGCAGTTCTTC. Amino acids: CATPFAGAHNEQFF.

J is TRBJ1-4 and V is TRBV7-9; D is unresolved. V lost 5 bases and J lost 7, with 17 bases in between. Germline values: CDR1 SEHNR, CDR2 FQNEAQ (reference sequence). The CDR3 extends over 15 amino acids. CDR3 coding DNA: TGTGCCAGCAGCCGAGGCGAATCCGGGTTTGAAAAACTGTTTTTT. Encoded protein: CASSRGESGFEKLFF.

The rearrangement links TRBV5-1 to TRBJ2-7; either TRBD1 or TRBD2 may supply D (5 bases each). Germline V CDR1 and CDR2: SGHRS, YFSETQ. There are 15 residues in the CDR3. Trimming removed 4 bases at V and 2 bases at J, with 16 bases between. In DNA, the CDR3 is TGCGCCAGCAGCGTCCGGGACCGAGGGGCCTACGAGCAGTACTTC. It encodes CASSVRDRGAYEQYF. The entire variable domain, with the rest obtained from reference TRBV5-1 and TRBJ2-7, is as follows: KAGVTQTPRYLIKTRGQQVTLSCSPISGHRSVSWYQQTPGQGLQFLFEYFSETQRNKGNFPGRFSGRQFSNSRSEMNVSTLELGDSALYLCASSVRDRGAYEQYFGPGTRLTVT.

The V call is TRBV9, the J call TRBJ2-1; perhaps TRBD2 as D (5 bases). The CDR3 length is 16 residues. Between the trimmed V and J ends, which lost 4 bases and 9 bases, there was a span of 23 bases. Germline loops: CDR1 SGDLS, CDR2 YYNGEE. As DNA, the CDR3 is TGTGCCAGCAGCCTATTAGGACTTAGGGAATTAAGTGAGCAGTTCTTC. It is translated as CASSLLGLRELSEQFF.

The rearrangement uses TRBV2 and TRBJ2-7, with a weak D call TRBD1 (5 bases). CDR1 is SNHLY and CDR2 is FYNNEI in the germline V gene. V was shortened by 5 bases and J by 0 bases, with 11 bases between the two germline ends. CDR3 length: 14 residues. CDR3 protein: CASSPQTDSYEQYF. CDR3 nucleotide sequence: TGTGCCAGCAGTCCTCAGACAGACTCCTACGAGCAGTACTTC.

The V and J genes are TRBV27 and TRBJ2-5; D gene unclear. V was trimmed by 1 base and J by 2 bases, leaving 2 bases between them. Germline CDR1 is MNHEY and CDR2 is SMNVEV (reference sequence). CDR3 length: 12 amino acids. The CDR3 DNA follows: TGTGCCAGCAGTTTATGGCAAGAGACCCAGTACTTC. Protein: CASSLWQETQYF.

J is TRBJ2-1 and V is TRBV28; unclear D gene. Germline lookup yields CDR1 MDHEN and CDR2 SYDVKM. CDR3 size: 12 residues. V dropped 8 bases and J dropped 4 bases, with 9 bases sitting between them. The CDR3 DNA reads as TGTGCCAGCGCAACACTGTACAATGAGCAGTTCTTC. Protein product: CASATLYNEQFF.

This clone was seen once. This chain connects TRBV7-9 to TRBJ2-1, with 9 nucleotides matching TRBD2. J lost 6 bases, V lost 3 bases, and 6 bases had no gene match. Germline values: CDR1 SEHNR, CDR2 FQNEAQ (reference sequence). The CDR3 extends over 15 amino acids. The CDR3 nucleotides are TGTGCCAGCAGCTTCGAGGCGGGAGGGCCCAATGAGCAGTTCTTC. Translated, it gives CASSFEAGGPNEQFF.

V and J are TRBV7-9 and TRBJ1-3, with TRBD1 as a possible D gene (6 bases). The germline gives CDR1 SEHNR, CDR2 FQNEAQ (reference sequence). V gave up 6 bases and J gave up 0 bases, with 12 bases separating them. The CDR3 is made up of 15 amino acids. CDR3 DNA sequence: TGTGCCAGCAGACAAGGGGGGATCTCTGGAAACACCATATATTTT. Translation gives CASRQGGISGNTIYF.

This sequence joins TRBV5-1 and TRBJ1-3, with D unclear. With 4 bases removed from V and 0 bases from J, the gap between germline ends came to 17 bases. The V gene's germline CDR1 is SGHRS and CDR2 YFSETQ. This CDR3 comprises 17 residues. CDR3 sequence: CASSREGSSTSGNTIYF. The DNA of the CDR3 is TGCGCCAGCAGCCGTGAAGGATCGTCGACCTCTGGAAACACCATATATTTT.

The chain is built from TRBV9 and TRBJ2-1; 11 bases match TRBD2. Trimming took 3 bases from V and 4 from J; bases not matched to a gene: 18. This CDR3 has 20 residues. CDR1 and CDR2 (germline): SGDLS, YYNGEE. Written as DNA, the CDR3 is TGTGCCAGCAGCGGACTGCTACTAGCGGGAGCCGGAAAACCATACAATGAGCAGTTCTTC. This translates into CASSGLLLAGAGKPYNEQFF.

The chain recombines TRBV7-2 with TRBJ2-3; D is uncertain. Per germline, CDR1 SGHTA and CDR2 FQGNSA. This CDR3 contains 14 residues. V gave up 5 bases and J gave up 8 bases, with 17 bases separating them. The CDR3 loop reads CASSDRPGPGTQYF. The CDR3 nucleotides read TGTGCCAGCAGCGACCGACCGGGCCCTGGTACGCAGTATTTT.

This chain joins TRBV5-1 and TRBJ2-3; D uncertain. The CDR3 has 14 amino acids. Per germline, CDR1 SGHRS and CDR2 YFSETQ. With 6 bases removed from V and 0 bases from J, the gap between germline ends came to 11 bases. The CDR3 spells CASKVDSSTDTQYF. The CDR3 bases are TGCGCCAGCAAGGTTGATTCTAGCACAGATACGCAGTATTTT.

A remark on this clone: This specimen includes other DNA sequences encoding the same CDR3. V usage is TRBV28 and J usage is TRBJ2-1; D not certain. Per the germline V gene, CDR1 is MDHEN and CDR2 is SYDVKM. V dropped 6 bases and J dropped 1 base, with 10 bases sitting between them. This CDR3 spans 14 amino acids. The CDR3 here is CASSTAGSYNEQFF. CDR3 sequence (DNA): TGTGCCAGCAGCACGGCAGGATCCTACAATGAGCAGTTCTTC.

To note about this clone: Other DNA sequences of this sample code for an identical CDR3. V and J are TRBV2 and TRBJ1-5, with no clear D. The germline CDR1 and CDR2 sequences are SNHLY and FYNNEI. Trimming shortened V by 3 bases and J by 0 bases, and 3 bases separated the two germline ends. The CDR3 sequence is 13 residues long. CDR3 sequence (DNA): TGTGCCAGCAGTGATATTAGCAATCAGCCCCAGCATTTT. This codes for CASSDISNQPQHF.

The sample holds one count of this clone. This CDR3 is also generated by other DNA sequences in the sample. CDR3 in amino acids: CAWSVGGGETQYF. In DNA form, the CDR3 reads TGTGCCTGGAGTGTTGGGGGAGGGGAGACCCAGTACTTC. The chain is built from TRBV30 and TRBJ2-5; the match to TRBD2 covers 7 bases. This CDR3 comprises 13 residues. J gave up 5 bases and V 0 bases, and 3 bases lay outside the gene matches. Germline values: CDR1 GTSNPN, CDR2 SVGIG (reference sequence).

This sequence joins TRBV7-2 and TRBJ1-4; D uncertain. Deletions cut 2 bases from V and 7 bases from J, with 14 bases between. Germline CDR1 SGHTA, CDR2 FQGNSA. CDR3 length: 15 amino acids. The CDR3 is CASSLSSTRGEKLFF. CDR3 coding DNA: TGTGCCAGCAGCTTATCTTCGACCCGCGGTGAAAAACTGTTTTTT.

The rearrangement links TRBV30 to TRBJ2-7, with a possible D match to TRBD1 (5 bases). The CDR3 totals 10 residues. CDR1 and CDR2 (germline): GTSNPN, SVGIG (reference sequence). The germline V and J ends were trimmed by 5 bases and 6 bases, with 8 bases remaining between them. The CDR3 nucleotides read TGTGCCTGGGGGGCTTTCGAGCAGTACTTC. Translation: CAWGAFEQYF. Drawing the rest from reference TRBV30 and TRBJ2-7, the complete variable domain is SQTIHQWPATLVQPVGSPLSLECTVEGTSNPNLYWYRQAAGRGLQLLFYSVGIGQISSEVPQNLSASRPQDRQFILSSKKLLLSDSGFYLCAWGAFEQYFGPGTRLTVT.

This clone came up once. This chain links TRBV20-1 with TRBJ1-1, with D perhaps matching TRBD1 (5 bases). This CDR3 comprises 11 residues. Trimming pared 3 bases from V and 8 bases from J, leaving 10 bases between. In germline, CDR1 is DFQATT, CDR2 SNEGSKA (reference sequence). The CDR3 coding sequence is TGCAGTGCTAGGGGGGTCAGAGAAGCTTTCTTT. It is translated as CSARGVREAFF.

V gene TRBV6-1 combines with J gene TRBJ2-2; possible D gene TRBD1, 5 bases. The V end was cut by 4 bases, the J end by 2 bases, with 8 bases between. Germline-derived CDR1 and CDR2 are MNHNS and SASEGT. The CDR3 loop spans 14 amino acids. For the CDR3, the DNA is TGTGCCAGCAGTGGCAGGGAAAACACCGGGGAGCTGTTTTTT. Encoded protein: CASSGRENTGELFF.

This clone occurred once. Other DNA sequences in this specimen translate into the identical CDR3. The gene calls are TRBV5-1 and TRBJ1-2; 8 positions match TRBD1. The germline V gene has CDR1 SGHRS and CDR2 YFSETQ. The V segment lost 5 bases and the J segment 8 bases; nucleotides outside the gene matches: 8. The CDR3 has 13 amino acids. The CDR3 DNA is TGCGCCAGCAGTTCGACAGGGGCGCAAGGCTACACCTTC. It specifies CASSSTGAQGYTF.

This chain joins TRBV20-1 and TRBJ1-5; D is perhaps TRBD1 (6 bases). This CDR3 has 11 amino acids. CDR1 and CDR2 from the germline V gene are DFQATT and SNEGSKA (reference sequence). V was pared by 6 bases and J by 16 bases, with 19 bases between. Here the CDR3 reads CSAPYRQVKHF. CDR3 bases: TGCAGTGCGCCCTACAGACAGGTTAAACATTTT.

V and J are TRBV11-2 and TRBJ2-2; D is ambiguous. The germline V and J ends were trimmed by 2 bases and 7 bases, with 20 bases remaining between them. Germline V gene data show CDR1 as SGHAT and CDR2 as FQNNGV. This CDR3 has 17 residues. In DNA form, the CDR3 reads TGTGCCAGCAGCTTAATGGCTGCTCGCGGATACCTCGGGGAGCTGTTTTTT. Amino acids: CASSLMAARGYLGELFF.